The entry that follows covers one T cell receptor beta chain sequence. The protocol was immunoSEQ multiplex PCR, while the TCRdb copy is restricted to in-frame clones and leaves out a portion. The sample shows some 120,000 clones, roughly nine tenths of them seen only once. The V gene end was trimmed by 1 base and the J gene end by 4 bases; junction bases not matched to a gene: 8. The germline gives CDR1 KGHSH, CDR2 LQKENI. The CDR3 spans 17 residues. The sample is drawn from a study of T cell responses to AZD1222 COVID-19 vaccine. The J gene is TRBJ1-4, the V gene TRBV18, with 8 positions matching TRBD1. The sequence was obtained from an adult who received the AZD1222 COVID-19 vaccine. Here the sequenced sample was peripheral blood, taken 28 days after the second AZD1222 dose. The CDR3 is CASSPLNRGVNNEKLFF. CDR3 nucleotides: TGTGCCAGCTCACCACTCAACAGGGGGGTTAATAATGAAAAACTGTTTTTT.